This T cell receptor beta chain was retrieved from a study of blood T cell repertoires in COVID-19. Across the study: Researchers got acute and convalescent COVID-19 samples from the United States, Italy and Spain.

Sequencing was performed with immunoSEQ multiplex PCR; in TCRdb, only in-frame clones are kept and a portion is missing. The data contain 60,000 to 85,000 clones, about four fifths of them singletons. The junction had 11 bases not matched to a gene; V was cut back by 5 bases and J by 6 bases. Germline CDR1 and CDR2: SGHRS and YFSETQ. The CDR3 has 15 residues. The sample consisted of peripheral blood. V gene TRBV5-1 combines with J gene TRBJ2-1; 7 bases are a match to TRBD2. This clonotype was sampled from a man aged 65 to 85 who had recovered from COVID-19. The DNA of the CDR3 is TGCGCCAGCAGTCCTAGCGGAGGCCTCACCAATGAGCAGTTCTTC. Protein product: CASSPSGGLTNEQFF.